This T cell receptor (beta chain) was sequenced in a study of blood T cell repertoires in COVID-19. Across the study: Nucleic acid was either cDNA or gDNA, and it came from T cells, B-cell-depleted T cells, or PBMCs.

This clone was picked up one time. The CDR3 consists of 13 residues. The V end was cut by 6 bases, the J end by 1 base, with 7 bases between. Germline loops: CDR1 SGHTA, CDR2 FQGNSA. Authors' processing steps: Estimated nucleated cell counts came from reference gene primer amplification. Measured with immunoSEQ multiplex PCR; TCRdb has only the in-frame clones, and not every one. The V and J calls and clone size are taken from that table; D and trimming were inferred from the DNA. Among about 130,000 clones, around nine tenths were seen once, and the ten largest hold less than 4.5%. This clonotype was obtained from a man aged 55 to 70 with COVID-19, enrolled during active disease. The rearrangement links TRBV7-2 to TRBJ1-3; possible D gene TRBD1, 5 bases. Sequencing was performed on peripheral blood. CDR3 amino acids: CASREGSGNTIYF. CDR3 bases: TGTGCCAGCAGGGAGGGGTCTGGAAACACCATATATTTT. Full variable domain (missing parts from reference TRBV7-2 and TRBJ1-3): GAGVSQSPSNKVTEKGKDVELRCDPISGHTALYWYRQSLGQGLEFLIYFQGNSAPDKSGLPSDRFSAERTGGSVSTLTIQRTQQEDSAVYLCASREGSGNTIYFGEGSWLTVV.